This T cell receptor (beta chain) was recovered during a study of spatial heterogeneity in lung cancer. This CDR3 region has 16 residues. The germline V and J ends were trimmed by 4 bases and 4 bases, with 14 bases remaining between them. The germline CDR1 and CDR2 sequences are SNHLY and FYNNEI. Specified time point: sample taken at primary tumor resection. Sequencing covered unsorted whole RNA taken from tumor, nontumor lung or frozen PBMC. TCRdb re-derived calls from the 5' RACE reads in MiXCR, one entry per CDR3 protein. The repertoire holds about 18,000 distinct CDR3 sequences, with 8.5% to 10% as singletons. This clonotype was counted ten times or more. Its antigen is currently unknown. This beta chain is a stray sequence in a library constructed for alpha chains; its clone size is not meaningful. Study-level results: For expanded intratumoral alpha and beta TCRs, counts tracked tumor mutation counts.

The V and J genes are TRBV2 and TRBJ1-6, with no clear D. The TCR originated in a female donor with early-stage non-small cell lung cancer. This specimen was lung tumor tissue, taken at surgery. CDR3 nucleotide sequence: TGTGCCAGCAGTGGGGTGGATTCGGGATATAATTCACCCCTCCACTTT. Its protein product is CASSGVDSGYNSPLHF.